This T cell receptor beta chain was captured in a study of blood T cells in healthy people across ages. A J-beta primer mix and a sample-barcoded 5' primer were used in a second PCR of roughly 6 to 12 cycles. The template-switch adaptor, which had 12 random nucleotides, put a tag on each cDNA molecule. TCRdb reprocessed the 5' RACE reads via MiXCR and lists one record per CDR3 protein. The table lists about 680,000 distinct CDR3 sequences, 49% of them singletons. This clonotype was counted between two and nine times. The origin of this receptor is a woman aged 55-75 years in good health. Source material: blood.

The CDR3 coding sequence is TGTGCCTGGAGTGTAATCCTAGCGGGGTACAATGAGCAGTTCTTC. Its translation: CAWSVILAGYNEQFF. This sequence joins TRBV30 and TRBJ2-1, with 9 bases identical to TRBD2. The CDR3 runs 15 residues. V was pared by 0 bases and J by 4 bases, with 4 bases of the junction left unmatched. The germline CDR1 and CDR2 sequences are GTSNPN and SVGIG (reference sequence).